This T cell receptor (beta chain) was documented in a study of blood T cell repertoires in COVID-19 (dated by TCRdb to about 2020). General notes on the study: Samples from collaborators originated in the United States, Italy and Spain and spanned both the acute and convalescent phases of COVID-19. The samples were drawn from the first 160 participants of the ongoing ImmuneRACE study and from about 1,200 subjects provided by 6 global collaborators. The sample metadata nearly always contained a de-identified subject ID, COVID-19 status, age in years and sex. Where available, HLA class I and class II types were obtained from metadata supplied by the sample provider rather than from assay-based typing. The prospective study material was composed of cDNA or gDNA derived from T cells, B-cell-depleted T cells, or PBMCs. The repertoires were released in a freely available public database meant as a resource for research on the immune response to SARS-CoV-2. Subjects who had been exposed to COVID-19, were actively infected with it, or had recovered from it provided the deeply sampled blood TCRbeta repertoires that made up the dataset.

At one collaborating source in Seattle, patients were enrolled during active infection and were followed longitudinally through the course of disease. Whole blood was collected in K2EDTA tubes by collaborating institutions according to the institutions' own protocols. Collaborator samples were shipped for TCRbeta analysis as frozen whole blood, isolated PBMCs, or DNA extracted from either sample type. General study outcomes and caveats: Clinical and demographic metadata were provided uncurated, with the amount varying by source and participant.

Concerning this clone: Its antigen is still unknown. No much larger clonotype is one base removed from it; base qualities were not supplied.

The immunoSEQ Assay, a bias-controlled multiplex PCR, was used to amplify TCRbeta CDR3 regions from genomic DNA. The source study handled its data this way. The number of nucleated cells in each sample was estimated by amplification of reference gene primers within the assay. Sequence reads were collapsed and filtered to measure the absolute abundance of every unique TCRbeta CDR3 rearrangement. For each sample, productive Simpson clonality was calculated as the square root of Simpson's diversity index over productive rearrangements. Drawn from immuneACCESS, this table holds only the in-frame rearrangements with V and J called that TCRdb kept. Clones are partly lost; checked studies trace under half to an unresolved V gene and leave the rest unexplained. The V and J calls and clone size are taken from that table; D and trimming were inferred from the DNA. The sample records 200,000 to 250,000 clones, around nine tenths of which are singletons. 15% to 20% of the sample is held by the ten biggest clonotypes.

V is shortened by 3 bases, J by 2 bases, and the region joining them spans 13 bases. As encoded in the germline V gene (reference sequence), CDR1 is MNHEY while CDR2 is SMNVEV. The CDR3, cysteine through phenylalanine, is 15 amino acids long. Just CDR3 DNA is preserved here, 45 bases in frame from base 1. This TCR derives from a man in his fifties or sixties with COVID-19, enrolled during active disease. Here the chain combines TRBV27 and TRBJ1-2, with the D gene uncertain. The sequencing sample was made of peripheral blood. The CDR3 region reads CASSFIPGSNYGYTF. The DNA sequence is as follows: TGTGCCAGCAGTTTTATTCCGGGTTCCAACTATGGCTACACCTTC.